This entry describes one TCR beta chain. In the original workflow: Nucleated cell counts were estimated from reference gene primer amplification. Here immunoSEQ multiplex PCR was the method, and the copy in TCRdb shows in-frame clones only, minus some. That table gives V, J and clone size, and the DNA gave D and trimming. The repertoire has around 100,000 clones, about nine tenths of them found once; the top ten carry approximately 15%. Germline V gene sequence: CDR1 LGHNA, CDR2 YNFKEQ. The V gene end was trimmed by 1 base and the J gene end by 5 bases; junction bases not matched to a gene: 7. The CDR3 covers 18 residues. The entry originates in a study of blood T cell repertoires in COVID-19.

Sequencing used peripheral blood. V usage is TRBV4-2 and J usage is TRBJ2-5; TRBD2 matches 16 bases. The clonotype originates from a man aged 50 to 59 with acute or convalescent COVID-19. The CDR3 region has the DNA TGTGCCAGCAGCCAAGCCGGGACTAGCGGGAGGGGAGGGGAGACCCAGTACTTC. This encodes CASSQAGTSGRGGETQYF.